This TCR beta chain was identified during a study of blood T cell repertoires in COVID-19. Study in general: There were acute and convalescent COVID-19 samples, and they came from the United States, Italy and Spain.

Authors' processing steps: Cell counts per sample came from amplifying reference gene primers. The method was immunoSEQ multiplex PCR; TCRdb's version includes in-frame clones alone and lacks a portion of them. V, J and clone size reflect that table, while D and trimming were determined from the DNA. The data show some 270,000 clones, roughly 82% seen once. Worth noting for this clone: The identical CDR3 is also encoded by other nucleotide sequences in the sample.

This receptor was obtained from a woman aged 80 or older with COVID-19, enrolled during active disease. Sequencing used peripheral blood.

In DNA, the CDR3 is TGTGCCAGCAGCTTAGGTCTAGCGGGGGCCGGGGATACGCAGTATTTT. Translating gives CASSLGLAGAGDTQYF. The chain joins TRBV7-2 to TRBJ2-3; 10 nucleotides match TRBD2. The V and J ends lost 1 base and 6 bases, in that order; junction bases with no gene match: 7. The germline V gene has CDR1 SGHTA and CDR2 FQGNSA. The CDR3 is made up of 16 amino acids.